This T cell receptor (beta chain) is from a study of cytomegalovirus exposure and HLA in healthy donors. At the level of the study: The 90 to 150 validation repertoires were produced on the same platform as the 550 to 750 repertoires of the first cohort. This was reported in a later analysis.

Measured with immunoSEQ multiplex PCR; TCRdb has only the in-frame clones, and not every one. The sample contains 150,000 to 200,000 clones, less than 95% of which appear only once. Study-level findings and limits: The study recorded 150 to 200 TCR beta chains that were cytomegalovirus-associated. Specificity for CMV antigens was confirmed in vitro for three of the CMV-associated chains.

With regard to this clone: Its antigen remains unknown. The sample contains more than one DNA sequence encoding this CDR3.

The sequenced material came from PBMCs. This clonotype was obtained from a young woman in good health and CMV-seropositive.

The CDR3 sequence is CASSFGRGYEQYF. DNA of the CDR3: TGTGCCAGCAGTTTCGGCAGGGGCTACGAGCAGTACTTC. The chain has TRBV27 and TRBJ2-7, with TRBD1 as a possible D gene (6 bases). Germline assignment: CDR1 MNHEY and CDR2 SMNVEV (reference sequence). CDR3 length: 13 amino acids. With 3 bases removed from V and 3 bases from J, the gap between germline ends came to 9 bases.